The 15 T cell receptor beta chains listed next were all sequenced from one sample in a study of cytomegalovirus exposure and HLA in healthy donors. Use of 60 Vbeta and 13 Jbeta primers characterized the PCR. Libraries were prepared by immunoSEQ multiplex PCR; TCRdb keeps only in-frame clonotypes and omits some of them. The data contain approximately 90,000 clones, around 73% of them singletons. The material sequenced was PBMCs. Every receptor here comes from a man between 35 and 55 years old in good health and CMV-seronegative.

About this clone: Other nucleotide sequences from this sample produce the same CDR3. The CDR3 region is CASSGQGYQPQHF. Here the CDR3 DNA reads TGTGCCAGCAGCGGACAGGGCTATCAGCCCCAGCATTTT. This chain uses TRBV2 with TRBJ1-5; 8 bases line up with TRBD1. The CDR3 sequence is 13 residues long. V dropped 6 bases and J dropped 5; count of bases not matched to a gene: 3. CDR1 is SNHLY, CDR2 FYNNEI, per germline.

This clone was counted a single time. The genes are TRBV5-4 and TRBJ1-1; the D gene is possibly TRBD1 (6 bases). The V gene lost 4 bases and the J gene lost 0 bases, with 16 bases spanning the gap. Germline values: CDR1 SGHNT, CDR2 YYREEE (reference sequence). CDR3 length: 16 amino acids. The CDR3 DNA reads TGTGCCAGCAGCATAACAGGGTTCACCATGAACACTGAAGCTTTCTTT. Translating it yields CASSITGFTMNTEAFF.

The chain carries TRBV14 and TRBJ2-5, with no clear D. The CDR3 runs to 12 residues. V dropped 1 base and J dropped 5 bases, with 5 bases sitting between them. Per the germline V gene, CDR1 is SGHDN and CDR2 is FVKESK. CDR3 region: CASSQARETQYF. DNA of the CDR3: TGTGCCAGCAGCCAAGCTAGGGAGACCCAGTACTTC.

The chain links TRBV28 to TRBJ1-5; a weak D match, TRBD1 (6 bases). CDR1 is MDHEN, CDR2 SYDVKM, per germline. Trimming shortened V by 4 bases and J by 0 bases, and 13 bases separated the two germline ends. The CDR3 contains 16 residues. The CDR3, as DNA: TGTGCCAGCAGTTCATCCGGGACACCTAGCAATCAGCCCCAGCATTTT. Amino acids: CASSSSGTPSNQPQHF.

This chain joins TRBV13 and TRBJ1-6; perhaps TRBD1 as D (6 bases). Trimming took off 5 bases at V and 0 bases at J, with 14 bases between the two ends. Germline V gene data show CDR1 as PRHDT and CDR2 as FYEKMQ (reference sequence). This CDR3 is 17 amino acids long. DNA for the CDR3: TGTGCCAGCAGCCTTAGACAGGCGGGCTCCTATAATTCACCCCTCCACTTT. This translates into CASSLRQAGSYNSPLHF. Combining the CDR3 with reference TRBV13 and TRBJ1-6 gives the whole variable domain AAGVIQSPRHLIKEKRETATLKCYPIPRHDTVYWYQQGPGQDPQFLISFYEKMQSDKGSIPDRFSAQQFSDYHSELNMSSLELGDSALYFCASSLRQAGSYNSPLHFGNGTRLTVT.

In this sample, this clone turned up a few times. CDR3 sequence (DNA): TGCGCCAGCAGCCCCGGGGGAGACTTTTATAGCAATCAGCCCCAGCATTTT. Amino acid sequence: CASSPGGDFYSNQPQHF. The chain uses TRBV5-1 and TRBJ1-5; D may be TRBD1 (5 bases). The CDR3 length is 17 residues. The V and J ends lost 4 bases and 0 bases respectively, with 17 bases between them. Germline values: CDR1 SGHRS, CDR2 YFSETQ.

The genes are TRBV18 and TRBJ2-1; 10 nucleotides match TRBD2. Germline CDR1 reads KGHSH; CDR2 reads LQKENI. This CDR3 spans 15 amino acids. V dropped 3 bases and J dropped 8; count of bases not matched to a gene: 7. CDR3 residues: CASSPIGLAADEQFF. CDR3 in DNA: TGTGCCAGCTCACCCATAGGACTAGCGGCGGATGAGCAGTTCTTC. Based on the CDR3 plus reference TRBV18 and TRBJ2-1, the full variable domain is NAGVMQNPRHLVRRRGQEARLRCSPMKGHSHVYWYRQLPEEGLKFMVYLQKENIIDESGMPKERFSAEFPKEGPSILRIQQVVRGDSAAYFCASSPIGLAADEQFFGPGTRLTVL.

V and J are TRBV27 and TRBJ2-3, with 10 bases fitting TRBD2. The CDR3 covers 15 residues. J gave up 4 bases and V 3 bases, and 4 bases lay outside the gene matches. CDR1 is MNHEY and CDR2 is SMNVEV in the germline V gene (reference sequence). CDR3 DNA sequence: TGTGCCAGCAGTTTCAGCGGGGGGGCCGCAGATACGCAGTATTTT. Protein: CASSFSGGAADTQYF.

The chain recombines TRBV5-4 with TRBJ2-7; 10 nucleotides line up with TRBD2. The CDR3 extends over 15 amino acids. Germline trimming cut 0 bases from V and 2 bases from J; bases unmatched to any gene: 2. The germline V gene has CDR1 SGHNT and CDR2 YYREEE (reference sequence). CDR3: CASSLGGTSAYEQYF. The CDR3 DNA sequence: TGTGCCAGCAGCTTGGGGGGGACTAGCGCCTACGAGCAGTACTTC.

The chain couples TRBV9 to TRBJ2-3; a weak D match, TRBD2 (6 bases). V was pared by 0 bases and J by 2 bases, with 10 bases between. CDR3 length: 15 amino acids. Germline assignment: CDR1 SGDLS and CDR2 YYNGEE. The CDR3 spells CASSVGGVYTDTQYF. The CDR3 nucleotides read TGTGCCAGCAGCGTAGGCGGGGTTTACACAGATACGCAGTATTTT.

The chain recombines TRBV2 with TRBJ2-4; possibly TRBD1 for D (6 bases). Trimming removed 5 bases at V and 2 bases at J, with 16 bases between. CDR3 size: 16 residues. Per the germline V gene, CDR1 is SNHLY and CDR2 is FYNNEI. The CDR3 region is CASSPPGQGTKNIQYF. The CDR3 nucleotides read TGTGCCAGCAGTCCGCCGGGGCAGGGGACCAAAAACATTCAGTACTTC.

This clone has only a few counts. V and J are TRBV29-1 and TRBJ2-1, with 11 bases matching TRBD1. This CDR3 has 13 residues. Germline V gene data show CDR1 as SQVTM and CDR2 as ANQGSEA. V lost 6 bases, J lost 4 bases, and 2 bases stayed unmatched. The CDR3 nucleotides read TGCAGCGTGGGACAGGGGGGGTACAATGAGCAGTTCTTC. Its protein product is CSVGQGGYNEQFF.

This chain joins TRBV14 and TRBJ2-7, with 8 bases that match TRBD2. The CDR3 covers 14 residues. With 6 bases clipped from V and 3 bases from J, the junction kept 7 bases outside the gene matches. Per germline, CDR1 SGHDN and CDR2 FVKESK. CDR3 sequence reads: CASRLTGTSYEQYF. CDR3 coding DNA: TGTGCCAGCAGGCTTACCGGGACTAGCTACGAGCAGTACTTC.

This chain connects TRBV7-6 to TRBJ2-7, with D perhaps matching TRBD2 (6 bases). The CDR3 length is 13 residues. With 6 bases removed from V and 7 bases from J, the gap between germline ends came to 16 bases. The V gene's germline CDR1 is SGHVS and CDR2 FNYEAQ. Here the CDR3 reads CASSPRRGQEQYF. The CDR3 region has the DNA TGTGCCAGCAGTCCGCGGAGGGGCCAGGAGCAGTACTTC.

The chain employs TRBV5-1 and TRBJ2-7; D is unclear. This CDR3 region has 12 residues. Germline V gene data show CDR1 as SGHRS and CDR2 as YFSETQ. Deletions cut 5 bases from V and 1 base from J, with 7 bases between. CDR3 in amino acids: CASSPTSYEQYF. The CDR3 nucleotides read TGCGCCAGCAGTCCGACATCCTACGAGCAGTACTTC.